This record looks at one T cell receptor beta chain sequence and its context. This record comes from a study of lymphopenia after photon versus proton radiotherapy. Sequencing was performed with immunoSEQ multiplex PCR; in TCRdb, only in-frame clones are kept and a portion is missing. The profile covers over 50,000 clones, with around 88% appearing a single time and approximately 2.4% taken by the ten largest. The sequenced sample was peripheral blood, obtained from a patient treated with photon-based radiotherapy. The receptor's source is a man in his forties with gastric cancer.

DNA for the CDR3: TGTGCCAGCAGCTTAGGCGCAGGGGGCACCTACGAGCAGTACTTC. This encodes CASSLGAGGTYEQYF. The genes are TRBV7-2 and TRBJ2-7; 8 nucleotides agree with TRBD1. Germline values: CDR1 SGHTA, CDR2 FQGNSA. Germline trimming cut 1 base from V and 2 bases from J; bases unmatched to any gene: 4. The CDR3 has 15 amino acids.